These 21 T cell receptor beta chains were all obtained from the same sample, sequenced in a study of blood T cell repertoires in COVID-19. Repertoires were generated with immunoSEQ multiplex PCR, while TCRdb's copy carries only in-frame clones and drops some. Of more than 300,000 clones listed, about 90% were seen once; the top ten hold around 6%. Sequencing used peripheral blood. Source of these receptors: a woman aged 50 to 60 with COVID-19, enrolled during active disease.

CDR3: CASSGQLTYEQYF. CDR3 DNA: TGTGCCAGCTCGGGACAGTTGACCTACGAGCAGTACTTC. This rearrangement joins TRBV18 to TRBJ2-7; TRBD1 agrees at 7 bases. Germline CDR1 is KGHSH and CDR2 is LQKENI. The CDR3 spans 13 residues. Unmatched junction bases numbered 4, after V lost 6 bases and J lost 2 bases.

This chain uses TRBV27 with TRBJ2-5; 11 bases line up with TRBD2. V lost 7 bases, J lost 3 bases, and 7 bases stayed unmatched. The CDR3 covers 15 residues. Germline CDR1 and CDR2: MNHEY and SMNVEV (reference sequence). CDR3 in DNA: TGTGCCAGCAAGGGCCTAGCGGGAGGCGAAGAGACCCAGTACTTC. Its protein is CASKGLAGGEETQYF.

V is TRBV5-6 and J is TRBJ2-5; a possible D gene is TRBD2 (7 bases). The CDR3 is 15 amino acids. CDR1 SGHDT and CDR2 YYEEEE come from the germline V gene. Trimming removed 0 bases at V and 5 bases at J, with 14 bases between. Here the CDR3 DNA reads TGTGCCAGCAGCTTGGTGGGAGGGGGTCCGGAGACCCAGTACTTC. It encodes CASSLVGGGPETQYF.

The V call is TRBV19, the J call TRBJ2-7, with D tentatively TRBD2 (5 bases). The germline V gene has CDR1 LNHDA and CDR2 SQIVND (reference sequence). V was shortened by 1 base and J by 6 bases, with 10 bases between the two germline ends. The CDR3 contains 13 residues. DNA for the CDR3: TGTGCCAGTAGTATAGGAGCGGCGAGCGAGCAGTACTTC. This translates into CASSIGAASEQYF.

DNA for the CDR3: TGCGCCAGCAGCTTTGGCCAGGGCAGTCAAGCTTTCTTT. This sequence encodes CASSFGQGSQAFF. This rearrangement joins TRBV5-1 to TRBJ1-1; D is perhaps TRBD1 (5 bases). The CDR3 contains 13 residues. The V gene's germline CDR1 is SGHRS and CDR2 YFSETQ. The V end was cut by 2 bases, the J end by 9 bases, with 14 bases between.

The V call is TRBV23-1, the J call TRBJ2-1; D possibly corresponds to TRBD1 (6 bases). TRBV23-1 is an ORF, with its function uncertain. There are 13 residues in the CDR3. With 6 bases removed from V and 8 bases from J, the gap between germline ends came to 14 bases. Here the CDR3 DNA reads TGCGCCAGCAGGGTCCCAGGGGACCATGAGCAGTTCTTC. Encoded protein: CASRVPGDHEQFF.

J is TRBJ1-2 and V is TRBV3-1 (or the pseudogene TRBV3-2), with D possibly TRBD1 on 6 matching bases. V lost 5 bases to trimming and J lost 4 bases, with 14 bases between them. CDR1 is LGHDT and CDR2 is YNNKEL in the germline V gene (reference sequence). The CDR3 length is 14 residues. The CDR3: CASSFAGGPYGYTF. The CDR3 region has the DNA TGTGCCAGCAGCTTCGCGGGGGGGCCCTATGGCTACACCTTC.

Here the CDR3 DNA reads TGCGCCAGCAGTGATGACTCCGCCGGGGGGACAGGGCCTTACAATGAGCAGTTCTTC. It specifies CASSDDSAGGTGPYNEQFF. The J gene is TRBJ2-1, the V gene TRBV10-1; 9 bases map to TRBD1. The CDR3 covers 19 residues. The V and J ends lost 3 bases and 4 bases, in that order; junction bases with no gene match: 16. Per germline, CDR1 WNHNN and CDR2 SYGVQD (reference sequence).

CDR3: CAWDRVYTEAFF. For the CDR3, the DNA is TGTGCCTGGGACAGGGTCTATACTGAAGCTTTCTTT. The J gene is TRBJ1-1, the V gene TRBV30; 7 nucleotides match TRBD1. The CDR3 totals 12 residues. After removal of 5 bases from V and 5 bases from J, the junction contained 5 bases not matched to a gene. The germline gives CDR1 GTSNPN, CDR2 SVGIG (reference sequence).

This clone turned up a few times. The chain has TRBV15 and TRBJ2-1; D is perhaps TRBD2 (6 bases). The germline gives CDR1 LNHNV, CDR2 YYDKDF (reference sequence). The CDR3 is 13 amino acids. V lost 5 bases and J 9 bases, leaving 14 bases between the germline ends. CDR3 DNA sequence: TGTGCCACCAGCCGGGAGCGAGGTGGTGAGCAGTTCTTC. Protein product: CATSRERGGEQFF.

The chain carries TRBV5-4 and TRBJ2-2, with TRBD2 matching 12 bases. CDR3 length equals 18 residues. Germline V lookup: CDR1 SGHNT, CDR2 YYREEE (reference sequence). The V gene end was trimmed by 3 bases and the J gene end by 4 bases; junction bases not matched to a gene: 10. DNA for the CDR3: TGTGCCAGCAGCTCCTCTAGCGGGAGGGCCCCGGCCACCGGGGAGCTGTTTTTT. This codes for CASSSSSGRAPATGELFF.

V is TRBV19 and J is TRBJ1-3, with 8 bases aligning to TRBD1. The CDR3 loop spans 15 amino acids. The germline CDR1 and CDR2 sequences are LNHDA and SQIVND (reference sequence). V was pared by 6 bases and J by 2 bases, with 6 bases of the junction left unmatched. In nucleotides, the CDR3 is TGTGCCAGTAGAAGACAGGGGTCCCCTGGAAACACCATATATTTT. Translation: CASRRQGSPGNTIYF.

The V and J genes are TRBV20-1 and TRBJ2-7; 8 bases fit TRBD2. Trimming at V came to 3 bases and at J to 7 bases, leaving 5 bases not matched to a gene. The CDR3 has 12 residues. In germline, CDR1 is DFQATT, CDR2 SNEGSKA (reference sequence). This CDR3 reads CSASGLASEQYF. The CDR3 bases are TGCAGTGCTAGTGGACTAGCTAGTGAGCAGTACTTC.

This clone has only a few counts. This rearrangement joins TRBV30 to TRBJ1-2, with 9 bases aligning to TRBD1. V trimming: 5 bases; J trimming: 7 bases; junction bases outside the gene matches: 11. The CDR3 has 14 residues. Germline CDR1 reads GTSNPN; CDR2 reads SVGIG (reference sequence). CDR3 sequence: CAWDTGGVLGGYTF. DNA of the CDR3: TGTGCCTGGGATACAGGGGGCGTGTTAGGTGGCTACACCTTC.

This chain connects TRBV5-8 to TRBJ2-1, with 15 positions matching TRBD2. This CDR3 is built from 18 residues. From germline, CDR1 is SGHTS and CDR2 YDEGEE. V shed 0 bases and J 4 bases; nucleotides not matched to a gene: 5. This CDR3 reads CASSLAGTSGRTYNEQFF. The DNA of the CDR3 is TGTGCCAGCAGCTTGGCCGGGACTAGCGGGAGGACGTACAATGAGCAGTTCTTC.

This clone was seen only a few times. This chain uses TRBV28 with TRBJ1-1, with D possibly TRBD1 on 5 matching bases. Germline assignment: CDR1 MDHEN and CDR2 SYDVKM. Trimming cost V 7 bases and J 4 bases, with 19 bases left between them. CDR3 length: 15 residues. In DNA form, the CDR3 reads TGTGCCAGCACTCCCGGGGGGGTAATCGGCACTGAAGCTTTCTTT. This translates into CASTPGGVIGTEAFF.

The chain links TRBV19 to TRBJ1-4; maybe TRBD1 (5 bases). Trimming removed 8 bases from V and 3 bases from J, with 16 bases in between. Germline-derived CDR1 and CDR2 are LNHDA and SQIVND (reference sequence). This CDR3 spans 15 amino acids. CDR3 in DNA: TGTGCCAGTCTCGACCCAGGGAATTCTAATGAAAAACTGTTTTTT. It codes for CASLDPGNSNEKLFF.

The chain links TRBV4-1 to TRBJ1-5; no definite D call. Germline values: CDR1 MGHRA, CDR2 YSYEKL. The CDR3 runs 14 residues. The V end was cut by 0 bases, the J end by 8 bases, with 11 bases between. CDR3 loop: CASSQDRFVKPQHF. In DNA form, the CDR3 reads TGCGCCAGCAGCCAAGATCGGTTCGTTAAGCCCCAGCATTTT.

The gene calls are TRBV2 and TRBJ2-3, with D tentatively TRBD1 (5 bases). The CDR3 runs to 14 residues. Germline V gene lookup returns CDR1 SNHLY and CDR2 FYNNEI. With 7 bases removed from V and 5 bases from J, the gap between germline ends came to 16 bases. The CDR3, as DNA: TGTGCCAGCACGTCAGGGCAGGGATTAGATACGCAGTATTTT. It translates to CASTSGQGLDTQYF.

This chain uses TRBV19 with TRBJ1-1, with 7 positions matching TRBD1. In germline, CDR1 is LNHDA, CDR2 SQIVND (reference sequence). After removal of 7 bases from V and 6 bases from J, the junction contained 5 bases not matched to a gene. This CDR3 region has 12 residues. For the CDR3, the DNA is TGTGCCAGTATCGCCGGGACAGCTGAAGCTTTCTTT. Protein sequence: CASIAGTAEAFF.

This clone was seen just once. The V and J genes are TRBV6-6 and TRBJ1-1; no clear D gene. Germline values: CDR1 MNHNY, CDR2 SVGAGI (reference sequence). The V gene lost 5 bases and the J gene lost 1 base, with 14 bases spanning the gap. This CDR3 comprises 15 residues. The CDR3 loop reads CASSPPKFGNTEAFF. The CDR3 nucleotides read TGTGCCAGCAGTCCACCGAAATTCGGGAACACTGAAGCTTTCTTT.